The clone carrying this T cell receptor beta chain was counted a few times. The CDR3 loop spans 14 amino acids. Trimming took 5 bases from V and 5 from J, leaving 15 bases between them. Looked up from germline, CDR1 is LNHDA and CDR2 is SQIVND (reference sequence). Staining for CD27 and CD45RA defined the memory subsets used in TEMRA sorting. After extraction with the RNeasy kit, about 0.5 to 1 ug of the RNA was reverse transcribed using random hexamers. Each CDR3 protein gets one entry after TCRdb re-called the immunoSEQ multiplex PCR reads with MiXCR. The data hold approximately 1,500 distinct CDR3 sequences, with approximately 70% observed a single time. The source of the sample is a study of CD8 T cells in Susac syndrome. As for the study in general: Sequencing included Susac syndrome patients, five or six of them with active disease and roughly eight in remission.

The TCR comes from a human donor with Susac syndrome. The chain couples TRBV19 to TRBJ2-5; tentatively, D is TRBD1 (7 bases). The sample comprised CD8+ TEMRA cells from PBMCs. Documented subset: FACS-sorted terminally differentiated effector memory CD8+ T cells re-expressing CD45RA (CD8+ TEMRA). CDR3 region: CASSPRGDRETQYF. The CDR3 nucleotides read TGTGCCAGTAGTCCCAGGGGGGACCGGGAGACCCAGTACTTC.